What follows are 20 T cell receptor beta chains derived from one specimen sequenced in a study of tumor and adjacent non-tumor tissue in lung cancer. A modified ARM-PCR protocol with three rounds of nested PCR amplified TCRbeta. TCRdb reanalysed the multiplex PCR reads using MiXCR and keeps one entry per CDR3 protein. The table shows 200,000 to 250,000 distinct CDR3 sequences, with 71% occurring only once. No cell sorting was done before RNA was extracted from the tissue. The specimen sequenced was lung tumor tissue. These receptor sequences come from a man between 60 and 75 years old with non-small cell lung cancer.

For this clonotype: An end of the junction does not agree with germline; a read error may underlie this. The rearrangement links TRBV12-3 or TRBV12-4 to TRBJ1-6, with D hard to call. The CDR3 is 14 amino acids. The CDR3 loop reads CASAPRAYNSPLLF. As DNA, the CDR3 is TGTGCTAGCGCTCCTCGGGCGTATAATTCACCCCTCCTCTTT.

This rearrangement joins TRBV20-1 to TRBJ1-1; D is possibly TRBD1 (6 bases). V dropped 5 bases and J dropped 1 base, with 8 bases sitting between them. Germline loops: CDR1 DFQATT, CDR2 SNEGSKA (reference sequence). CDR3 length equals 12 residues. The CDR3 DNA reads TGCAGTGCTCGGACAGCGAACACTGAAGCTTTCTTT. Protein product: CSARTANTEAFF.

A note on this clonotype: The junction departs from germline at one end; a sequencing error may be responsible. The V and J genes are TRBV6-2 or TRBV6-3 and TRBJ1-1; no clear D. The germline V gene has CDR1 MNHEY and CDR2 SVGEGT. The CDR3 covers 15 residues. This chain's CDR3 is CVSTRRGVLNTEAFF. In DNA form, the CDR3 reads TGTGTCAGCACTCGCCGAGGAGTATTGAACACTGAAGCTTTCTTT.

This clonotype was observed a single time. A much larger clone lies a single base off, so this may be a read error. The rearrangement joins TRBV20-1 to TRBJ1-5; no reliable D call. The V gene lost 6 bases and the J gene lost 7 bases, with 16 bases spanning the gap. The CDR3 has 13 amino acids. Germline CDR1 is DFQATT and CDR2 is SNEGSKA (reference sequence). CDR3 bases: TGCAGTGCCCTATCGACAAGGGAACAGCCCCAGCATTTT. Its translation: CSALSTREQPQHF.

About this clonotype itself: A read error is possible here, since a much larger clone lies one base away. This chain joins TRBV6-1 and TRBJ1-1; D ambiguous. This CDR3 comprises 15 residues. Looked up from germline, CDR1 is MNHNS and CDR2 is SASEGT. Trimming removed 2 bases at V and 5 bases at J, with 15 bases between. Here the CDR3 DNA reads TGTGCCAGCAGTGAAAACCATGCCGGGAAGACTGAAGCTTTCTTT. Amino acids: CASSENHAGKTEAFF.

The chain links TRBV6-1 to TRBJ2-7; TRBD1 agrees at 10 bases. V dropped 4 bases and J dropped 6; count of bases not matched to a gene: 3. Germline CDR1 is MNHNS and CDR2 is SASEGT. The CDR3 is made up of 13 amino acids. The CDR3 loop reads CASSVRTGGEQYF. The CDR3 DNA sequence: TGTGCCAGCAGTGTCCGGACAGGGGGCGAGCAGTACTTC.

About this clonotype: Possible read error: a much larger clone is one base away. V usage is TRBV5-1 and J usage is TRBJ2-1; possibly TRBD1 or TRBD2 for D (5 bases each). TRBJ2-7 matches the DNA end more closely, so the J call is doubtful. Germline V gene sequence: CDR1 SGHRS, CDR2 YFSETQ. This CDR3 spans 15 amino acids. DNA for the CDR3: TGCGCCAGCAGCCTCAGGGAGAGCTCCTACAATGAGCAGTACTTC. Translation gives CASSLRESSYNEQYF.

Of note for this clonotype: The germline gene is not matched at one end of the junction; a read error may be the cause. CDR3 residues: CPSSLAGFADTQYF. The CDR3 bases are TGTCCCAGCAGCTTGGCAGGGTTCGCAGATACGCAGTATTTT. This chain uses TRBV5-4 with TRBJ2-3; TRBD1 might be the D (5 bases). This CDR3 is built from 14 residues. CDR1 and CDR2 from the germline V gene are SGHNT and YYREEE (reference sequence).

Turning to this clonotype: A much larger clone is a single base away; this may be a read error. The CDR3 reads CSARTDRVTGADVLTF. In DNA form, the CDR3 reads TGCAGTGCTAGAACGGACAGGGTAACTGGGGCCGACGTCCTGACTTTC. This sequence joins TRBV20-1 and TRBJ2-6, with TRBD1 matching 8 bases. Germline lookup yields CDR1 DFQATT and CDR2 SNEGSKA (reference sequence). The CDR3 contains 16 residues.

As concerns this clonotype: This may come from a read error, since a much larger clone is one base off. J is TRBJ2-3 and V is TRBV29-1; perhaps TRBD2 as D (7 bases). With 7 bases removed from V and 1 base from J, the gap between germline ends came to 15 bases. CDR1 is SQVTM, CDR2 ANQGSEA, per germline. This CDR3 region has 14 residues. The CDR3 reads CSGRTRGGTDTQYF. CDR3 nucleotide sequence: TGCAGCGGTAGGACTAGGGGGGGCACAGATACGCAGTATTTT.

This clonotype was recorded at least ten times. V is TRBV29-1 and J is TRBJ1-6; D not certain. This CDR3 has 16 amino acids. The germline CDR1 and CDR2 sequences are SQVTM and ANQGSEA. V was pared by 6 bases and J by 5 bases, with 20 bases between. The CDR3, as DNA: TGCAGCGTCTCCCTGTTAGGAGGGAAGAATAATTCACCCCTCCACTTT. Its translation is CSVSLLGGKNNSPLHF.

Details on this clonotype: One end of the junction is discordant with germline, which a read error may explain. The chain links TRBV11-1 to TRBJ1-1, with a tentative D call TRBD1 (5 bases). CDR3 length: 14 amino acids. CDR1 and CDR2 from the germline V gene are SGHAT and FQDESV (reference sequence). As DNA, the CDR3 is TGTGCCAGCAGCTTAGACAGGTTAGAGGCTGAAGCTATCTTT. Its protein product is CASSLDRLEAEAIF.

Of note for this clonotype: This likely comes from a read error, as the CDR3 has no conserved phenylalanine or tryptophan at its end. The chain carries TRBV11-3 and TRBJ2-7; D may be TRBD1 (5 bases). Germline V gives CDR1 SGHNT, CDR2 YENEEA. The CDR3 loop spans 18 amino acids. CDR3 DNA: TGTGCCAGGAGCTTAGGCATCCCATGGCAGGACACGACCTACGAGCAGTACCTC. It is translated as CARSLGIPWQDTTYEQYL.

The V call is TRBV12-3 or TRBV12-4, the J call TRBJ2-1, with 7 positions matching TRBD2. The DNA end is a closer match to TRBJ2-7, so the J assignment may be wrong. CDR3 length: 16 amino acids. The CDR3: CARSRTNGGSYNEQYF. The CDR3 region has the DNA TGTGCCAGGAGTCGTACTAACGGGGGGTCCTACAATGAGCAGTACTTC.

The CDR3 loop is CASSWGNYGYTF. CDR3 nucleotide sequence: TGTGCCAGCAGTTGGGGTAACTATGGCTACACCTTC. The chain employs TRBV12-3 or TRBV12-4 and TRBJ1-2; D uncertain. The length of the CDR3 is 12 residues. V lost 4 bases and J 1 base, leaving 4 bases between the germline ends.

This clonotype was seen once. A read error is likely, as this CDR3 ends without the conserved phenylalanine or tryptophan. The chain carries TRBV4-1 and TRBJ1-1; no clear D gene. The CDR3 has 13 amino acids. Germline CDR1 MGHRA, CDR2 YSYEKL. CDR3 bases: TGCCCCAGCAGCCAAGATGGAGTGACTGAAGCTTTCCTT. The encoded protein is CPSSQDGVTEAFL.

As regards this clonotype: A much larger clone lies a single base off, so this may be a read error. The V and J genes are TRBV12-3 or TRBV12-4 and TRBJ2-1; D is unclear. This CDR3 region has 12 residues. The CDR3: CASSKTFNDQFF. The CDR3 DNA follows: TGTGCCAGCAGCAAGACTTTCAATGATCAGTTCTTC.

In the case of this clonotype: This sequence may be a read error, since a much larger clone differs from it by one base. The J gene is TRBJ2-7, the V gene TRBV12-3 or TRBV12-4, with D possibly TRBD2 on 6 matching bases. CDR3 size: 15 residues. V lost 5 bases, J lost 0 bases, and 14 bases lay in between. CDR3 DNA sequence: TGTGCCAGCAGTCCCTCTGCGGGAAGCTCCTACGAGCAGTACTTC. Residues: CASSPSAGSSYEQYF.

The chain recombines TRBV6-6 with TRBJ2-2; the match to TRBD2 covers 8 bases. Germline assignment: CDR1 MNHNY and CDR2 SVGAGI (reference sequence). Trimming cost V 8 bases and J 5 bases; bases outside gene matches: 10. This CDR3 has 15 amino acids. CDR3 in amino acids: CASFIRGGATGELFF. The CDR3 coding sequence is TGTGCCAGCTTTATTCGGGGGGGCGCGACCGGGGAGCTGTTTTTT.

This clonotype occurred once. Here the CDR3 omits its conserved ending phenylalanine or tryptophan, so a read error is the likely source. The CDR3 DNA reads as TGTGCCAGCAATTCACCGAGACTAGCGGGAGGGATGGAGCTGTTTTAT. This encodes CASNSPRLAGGMELFY. The V gene is TRBV6-2 or TRBV6-3, the J gene TRBJ2-2; 14 bases are shared with TRBD2. The germline V gene encodes CDR1 MNHEY and CDR2 SVGEGT. The CDR3 length is 16 residues. Trimming took 7 bases from V and 10 from J; bases not matched to a gene: 11.